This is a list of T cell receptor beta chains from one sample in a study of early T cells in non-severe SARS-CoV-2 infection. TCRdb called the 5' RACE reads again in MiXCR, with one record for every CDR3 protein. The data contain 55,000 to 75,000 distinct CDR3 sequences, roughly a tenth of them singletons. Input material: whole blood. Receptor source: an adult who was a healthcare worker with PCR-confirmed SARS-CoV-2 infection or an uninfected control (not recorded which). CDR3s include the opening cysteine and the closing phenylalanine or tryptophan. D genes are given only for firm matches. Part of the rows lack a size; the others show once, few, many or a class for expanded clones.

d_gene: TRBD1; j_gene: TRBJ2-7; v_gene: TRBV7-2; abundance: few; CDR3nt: TGTGCCAGCACCACAGGGGGCTACGAGCAGTACTTC; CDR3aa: CASTTGGYEQYF
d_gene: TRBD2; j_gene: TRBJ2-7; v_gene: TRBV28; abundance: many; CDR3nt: TGTGCCAGCAGTTTAGAGCATGGTAGCGGGAGTGTGTACGAGCAGTACTTC; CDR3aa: CASSLEHGSGSVYEQYF
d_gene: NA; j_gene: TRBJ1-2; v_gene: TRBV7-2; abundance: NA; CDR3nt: TGTGCCAGCAGCTTAGCGGTATCGCCTTCTTATGGCTACACCTTC; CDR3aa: CASSLAVSPSYGYTF
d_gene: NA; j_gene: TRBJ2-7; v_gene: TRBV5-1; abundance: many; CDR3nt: TGCGCCAGCAGCTTCGGCGGACCCGAGCAGTACTTC; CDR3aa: CASSFGGPEQYF
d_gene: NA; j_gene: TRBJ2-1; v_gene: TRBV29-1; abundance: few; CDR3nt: TGCAGCGTTTCCGGGGGACGCGACAATGAGCAGTTCTTC; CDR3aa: CSVSGGRDNEQFF
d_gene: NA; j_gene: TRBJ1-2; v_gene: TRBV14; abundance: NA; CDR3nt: TGTGCCAGCAGCTCCCGACAGGATGGCTACACCTTC; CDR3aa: CASSSRQDGYTF
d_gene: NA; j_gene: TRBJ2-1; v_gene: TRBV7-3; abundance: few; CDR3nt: TGTGCCAGCAGCTTAAACGGGTTGGCTAAGGATGAGCAGTTCTTC; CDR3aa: CASSLNGLAKDEQFF
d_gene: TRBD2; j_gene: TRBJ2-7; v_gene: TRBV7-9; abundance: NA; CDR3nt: TGTGCCAGCAGTACCGGGACTAGCGGAACCTACGAGCAGTACTTC; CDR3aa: CASSTGTSGTYEQYF
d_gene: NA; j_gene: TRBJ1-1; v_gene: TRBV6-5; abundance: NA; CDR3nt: TGTGCCAGCAGTTACCGGACAACTGACACTGAAGCTTTCTTT; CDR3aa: CASSYRTTDTEAFF
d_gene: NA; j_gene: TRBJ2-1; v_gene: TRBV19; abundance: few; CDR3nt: TGTGCCAGTAGTTCCCGGTCGGGGTGGGAGCAGTTCTTC; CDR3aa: CASSSRSGWEQFF
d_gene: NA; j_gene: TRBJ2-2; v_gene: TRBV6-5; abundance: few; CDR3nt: TGTGCCAGCAGTTACGGGGTCTTAGGCGGGGAGCTGTTTTTT; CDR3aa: CASSYGVLGGELFF
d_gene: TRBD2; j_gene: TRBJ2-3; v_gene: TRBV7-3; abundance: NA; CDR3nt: TGTGCCAGCAGCGTTGGACTAGCAGCCACAGATACGCAGTATTTT; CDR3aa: CASSVGLAATDTQYF
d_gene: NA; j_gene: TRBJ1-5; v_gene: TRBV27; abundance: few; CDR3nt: TGTGCCAGCAGCCGGACGGGGGAGCGGCGTCAGCCCCAGCATTTT; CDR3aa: CASSRTGERRQPQHF
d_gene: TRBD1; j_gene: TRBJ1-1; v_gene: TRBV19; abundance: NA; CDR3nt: TGTGCCAGTAGACAACAGGGGCTTGACACTGAAGCTTTCTTT; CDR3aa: CASRQQGLDTEAFF
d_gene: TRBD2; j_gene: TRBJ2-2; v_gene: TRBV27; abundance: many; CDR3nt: TGTGCCAGCAGTTACCCCCGGCAGGGAGAAGGCGGGGGGATGAACACCGGGGAGCTGTTTTTT; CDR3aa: CASSYPRQGEGGGMNTGELFF